Following are 19 T cell receptor beta chains from one sample sequenced in a study of shared clonotypes between healthy human individuals. Cells designated naive CD8 were CD45RO-negative and were positively selected for CCR7, with terminally differentiated effector memory CD45RA+ cells excluded. TCRdb's table, derived via immunoSEQ multiplex PCR, lists solely in-frame clones and lacks some. The top ten hold about 0.21% of the sample, which has fewer than 1 million clones, about 96% seen once. Sequenced: naive CD8+ T cells sorted from blood. The source of these receptors is a man aged 25-40 years in good health.

The rearrangement links TRBV15 to TRBJ2-7; 8 bases are shared with TRBD2. The junction had 6 bases not matched to a gene; V was cut back by 4 bases and J by 4 bases. Germline V gives CDR1 LNHNV, CDR2 YYDKDF (reference sequence). This CDR3 has 14 amino acids. The DNA for the CDR3 is TGTGCCACCAGCAATAGCGGGACAAGGTACGAGCAGTACTTC. This codes for CATSNSGTRYEQYF.

Of note for this clone: This CDR3 is also generated by other DNA sequences in the sample. This chain joins TRBV5-6 and TRBJ2-3; D remains ambiguous. Germline-derived CDR1 and CDR2 are SGHDT and YYEEEE. The CDR3 totals 12 residues. The V end lost 1 base, the J end lost 6 bases, and 6 bases lay between the germline ends. The CDR3 loop reads CASSLLRDTQYF. CDR3 in DNA: TGTGCCAGCAGCTTGTTGCGGGATACGCAGTATTTT.

This rearrangement joins TRBV9 to TRBJ2-1; a weak D match, TRBD2 (6 bases). Trimming left V 3 bases short and J 6 bases short, with 10 bases between. This CDR3 comprises 13 residues. Looked up from germline, CDR1 is SGDLS and CDR2 is YYNGEE. The CDR3 DNA reads TGTGCCAGCAGCGCTCTAGCGCCCAATGAGCAGTTCTTC. This encodes CASSALAPNEQFF.

The CDR3 loop is CASNSRGTSGRRLSYNEQFF. The CDR3 bases are TGTGCCAGCAACTCCAGGGGGACTAGCGGGAGGCGACTCTCCTACAATGAGCAGTTCTTC. The genes are TRBV2 and TRBJ2-1, with 15 positions matching TRBD2. The CDR3 is 20 amino acids. The V gene end was trimmed by 7 bases and the J gene end by 0 bases; junction bases not matched to a gene: 13. Per the germline V gene, CDR1 is SNHLY and CDR2 is FYNNEI.

V gene TRBV5-1 combines with J gene TRBJ2-1; a possible D gene is TRBD2 (5 bases). The CDR3 has 13 amino acids. CDR1 and CDR2 from the germline V gene are SGHRS and YFSETQ. V dropped 1 base and J dropped 8 bases, with 10 bases sitting between them. CDR3 sequence (DNA): TGCGCCAGCAGCTTGAACCTAGCTTATGAGCAGTTCTTC. Amino acid sequence: CASSLNLAYEQFF.

This chain joins TRBV5-3 and TRBJ1-2; D gene unclear. TRBV5-3 is noted as an ORF with a role that remains uncertain. V lost 6 bases and J lost 2, with 8 bases in between. The length of the CDR3 is 12 residues. CDR3 loop: CARTLRNYGYTF. As DNA, the CDR3 is TGTGCCAGAACACTCCGGAACTATGGCTACACCTTC.

This clone was recorded once. The chain carries TRBV30 and TRBJ2-3; D unresolved. Germline V gene lookup returns CDR1 GTSNPN and CDR2 SVGIG (reference sequence). This CDR3 is built from 12 residues. Between the trimmed V and J ends, which lost 0 bases and 4 bases, there was a span of 5 bases. The CDR3 coding sequence is TGTGCCTGGAGTGTTTTTTCAGATACGCAGTATTTT. Translation gives CAWSVFSDTQYF.

The sample holds one count of this clone. The chain links TRBV7-9 to TRBJ2-2, with TRBD1 matching over 9 bases. V gave up 6 bases and J gave up 5 bases; unmatched junction bases: 16. The V gene's germline CDR1 is SEHNR and CDR2 FQNEAQ (reference sequence). The CDR3 consists of 18 residues. The CDR3 sequence is CASSPLSSGTGLTGELFF. CDR3 nucleotide sequence: TGTGCCAGCAGTCCCCTTTCTTCTGGGACAGGGCTTACCGGGGAGCTGTTTTTT. Using reference TRBV7-9 and TRBJ2-2 for the parts outside the CDR3, the full variable domain is DTGVSQNPRHKITKRGQNVTFRCDPISEHNRLYWYRQTLGQGPEFLTYFQNEAQLEKSRLLSDRFSAERPKGSFSTLEIQRTEQGDSAMYLCASSPLSSGTGLTGELFFGEGSRLTVL.

The chain has TRBV4-1 and TRBJ2-7, with D possibly matching TRBD1 (7 bases). Trimming shortened V by 5 bases and J by 0 bases, and 11 bases separated the two germline ends. Germline CDR1 MGHRA, CDR2 YSYEKL. The CDR3 consists of 14 residues. In nucleotides, the CDR3 is TGCGCCAGCAGCTGGCAGGGGGGCTCCTACGAGCAGTACTTC. Amino acids: CASSWQGGSYEQYF.

CDR3 sequence reads: CASGRGGSPSTDTQYF. The CDR3 region has the DNA TGTGCCAGCGGTAGGGGCGGGAGTCCTAGCACAGATACGCAGTATTTT. The chain joins TRBV7-2 to TRBJ2-3, with 7 nucleotides matching TRBD2. Germline CDR1 and CDR2: SGHTA and FQGNSA. The length of the CDR3 is 16 residues. Losses at the gene ends were 8 bases for V and 0 bases for J; bases not matched to a gene: 11.

V and J are TRBV11-2 and TRBJ1-2; 8 bases match TRBD1. The germline gives CDR1 SGHAT, CDR2 FQNNGV. J lost 3 bases, V lost 4 bases, and 16 bases had no gene match. CDR3 length: 18 amino acids. The CDR3 here is CASSSLEGQAASDYGYTF. Written as DNA, the CDR3 is TGTGCCAGCAGCTCCCTCGAGGGACAGGCGGCCAGCGACTATGGCTACACCTTC.

V and J are TRBV5-5 and TRBJ1-5; D is ambiguous. The germline V and J ends were trimmed by 1 base and 3 bases, with 14 bases remaining between them. The CDR3 is 16 amino acids. Germline assignment: CDR1 SGHKS and CDR2 YYEKEE (reference sequence). In DNA, the CDR3 is TGTGCCAGCAGCTTGAGCCTGGGGAACAACAATCAGCCCCAGCATTTT. Protein sequence: CASSLSLGNNNQPQHF.

The V call is TRBV6-1, the J call TRBJ1-5, with 9 bases matching TRBD1. Germline V gene lookup returns CDR1 MNHNS and CDR2 SASEGT. The junction had 12 bases not matched to a gene; V was cut back by 9 bases and J by 6 bases. CDR3 length: 15 residues. This chain's CDR3 is CASRPGQGWGQPQHF. Written as DNA, the CDR3 is TGTGCCAGTCGGCCGGGACAGGGATGGGGTCAGCCCCAGCATTTT.

The chain uses TRBV5-4 and TRBJ2-7; TRBD2 matches at 11 bases. Losses at the gene ends were 4 bases for V and 2 bases for J; bases not matched to a gene: 17. Germline loops: CDR1 SGHNT, CDR2 YYREEE (reference sequence). The length of the CDR3 is 19 residues. The CDR3 loop is CASSPYRTTSGSSPYEQYF. The CDR3 coding sequence is TGTGCCAGCAGCCCCTACCGAACAACTAGCGGGAGTTCCCCCTACGAGCAGTACTTC.

The J gene is TRBJ1-1, the V gene TRBV5-1, with TRBD1 as a possible D gene (5 bases). The CDR3 length is 16 residues. Germline V gene sequence: CDR1 SGHRS, CDR2 YFSETQ. The V end was cut by 4 bases, the J end by 8 bases, with 24 bases between. CDR3 sequence reads: CASSQQGEEWGAEAFF. CDR3 coding DNA: TGCGCCAGCAGCCAGCAGGGTGAGGAGTGGGGAGCCGAAGCTTTCTTT.

This chain joins TRBV4-1 and TRBJ2-7; D ambiguous. V dropped 1 base and J dropped 4 bases, with 5 bases sitting between them. From germline, CDR1 is MGHRA and CDR2 YSYEKL. The CDR3 contains 12 residues. The CDR3 region is CASSQGEYEQYF. The CDR3 region has the DNA TGCGCCAGCAGCCAAGGGGAATACGAGCAGTACTTC.

The CDR3 loop is CASSQRIAGQETQYF. CDR3 nucleotide sequence: TGCGCCAGCAGCCAACGGATAGCAGGCCAAGAGACCCAGTACTTC. The chain has TRBV4-1 and TRBJ2-5; no reliable D call. The germline V gene encodes CDR1 MGHRA and CDR2 YSYEKL. The V end lost 2 bases, the J end lost 1 base, and 11 bases lay between the germline ends. This CDR3 has 15 amino acids.

Worth noting for this clone: At the DNA level, this CDR3 is encoded by other sequences in the same sample as well. The chain has TRBV7-8 and TRBJ2-7, with a weak D call TRBD1 (6 bases). Germline CDR1 reads SGHVS; CDR2 reads FQNEAQ. There are 14 residues in the CDR3. Trimming stripped 5 bases from V and 2 bases from J, with 13 bases between. DNA of the CDR3: TGTGCCAGCAGCCCGGGCACAGGGACCTACGAGCAGTACTTC. Translating gives CASSPGTGTYEQYF.

V usage is TRBV10-2 and J usage is TRBJ2-7; D remains unclear. V was clipped by 10 bases and J by 2 bases, with 15 bases between them. The CDR3 length is 13 residues. Germline lookup yields CDR1 WSHSY and CDR2 SAAADI. The CDR3 protein is CATKTGRPYEQYF. The CDR3 DNA sequence: TGCGCCACCAAGACCGGACGGCCCTACGAGCAGTACTTC.